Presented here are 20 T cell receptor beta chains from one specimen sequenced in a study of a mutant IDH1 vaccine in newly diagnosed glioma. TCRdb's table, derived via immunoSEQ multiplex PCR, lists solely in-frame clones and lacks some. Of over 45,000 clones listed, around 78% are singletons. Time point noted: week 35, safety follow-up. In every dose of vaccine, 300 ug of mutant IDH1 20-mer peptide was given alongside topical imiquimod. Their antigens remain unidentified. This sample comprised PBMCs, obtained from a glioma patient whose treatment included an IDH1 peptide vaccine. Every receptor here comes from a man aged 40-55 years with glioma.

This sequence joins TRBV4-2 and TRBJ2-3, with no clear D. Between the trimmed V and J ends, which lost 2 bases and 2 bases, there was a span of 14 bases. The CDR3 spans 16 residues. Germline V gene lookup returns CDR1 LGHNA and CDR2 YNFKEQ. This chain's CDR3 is CASSQISPKTTDTQYF. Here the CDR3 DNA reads TGTGCCAGCAGCCAAATATCCCCAAAAACCACAGATACGCAGTATTTT.

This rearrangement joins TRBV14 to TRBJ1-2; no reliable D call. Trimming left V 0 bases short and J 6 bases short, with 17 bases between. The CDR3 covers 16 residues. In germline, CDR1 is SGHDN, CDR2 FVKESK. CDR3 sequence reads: CASSQDGASAWHGYTF. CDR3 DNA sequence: TGTGCCAGCAGCCAAGATGGAGCAAGTGCATGGCATGGCTACACCTTC.

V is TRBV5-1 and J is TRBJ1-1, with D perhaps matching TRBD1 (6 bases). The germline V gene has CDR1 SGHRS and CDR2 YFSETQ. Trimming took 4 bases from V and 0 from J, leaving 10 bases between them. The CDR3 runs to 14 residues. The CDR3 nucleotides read TGCGCCAGCAGCACCACAGGGATGAACACTGAAGCTTTCTTT. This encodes CASSTTGMNTEAFF.

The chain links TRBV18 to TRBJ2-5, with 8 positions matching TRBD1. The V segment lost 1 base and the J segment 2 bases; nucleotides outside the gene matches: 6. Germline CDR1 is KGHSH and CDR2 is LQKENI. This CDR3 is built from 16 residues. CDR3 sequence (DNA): TGTGCCAGCTCACCACGGGCAGGGGGCTGGCAAGAGACCCAGTACTTC. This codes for CASSPRAGGWQETQYF.

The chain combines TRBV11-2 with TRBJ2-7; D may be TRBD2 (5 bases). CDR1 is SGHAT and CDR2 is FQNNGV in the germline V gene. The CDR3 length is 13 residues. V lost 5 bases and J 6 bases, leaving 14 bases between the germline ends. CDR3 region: CASSRRTSIEQYF. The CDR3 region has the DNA TGTGCCAGCAGCCGCCGGACTTCGATCGAGCAGTACTTC.

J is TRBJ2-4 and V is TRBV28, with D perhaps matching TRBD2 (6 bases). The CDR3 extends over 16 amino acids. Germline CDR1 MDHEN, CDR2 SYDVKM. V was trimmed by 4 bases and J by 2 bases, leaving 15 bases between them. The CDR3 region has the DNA TGTGCCAGCAGTTCCTTGCGACTAGGGACCAAAAACATTCAGTACTTC. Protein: CASSSLRLGTKNIQYF.

Here the CDR3 reads CASSIRGSSYSGANVLTF. CDR3 nucleotides: TGTGCCAGTAGTATCCGCGGGAGCTCTTACTCTGGGGCCAACGTCCTGACTTTC. This chain connects TRBV19 to TRBJ2-6; 7 bases line up with TRBD2. Per the germline V gene, CDR1 is LNHDA and CDR2 is SQIVND (reference sequence). This CDR3 is 18 amino acids long. With V trimmed by 3 bases and J by 0 bases, 8 bases remained unmatched.

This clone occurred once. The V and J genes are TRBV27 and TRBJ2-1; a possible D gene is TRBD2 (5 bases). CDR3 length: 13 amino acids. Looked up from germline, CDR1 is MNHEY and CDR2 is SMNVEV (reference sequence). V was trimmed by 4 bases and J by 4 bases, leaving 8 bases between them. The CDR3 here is CASSSPGYNEQFF. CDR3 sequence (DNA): TGTGCCAGCAGTTCCCCGGGGTACAATGAGCAGTTCTTC.

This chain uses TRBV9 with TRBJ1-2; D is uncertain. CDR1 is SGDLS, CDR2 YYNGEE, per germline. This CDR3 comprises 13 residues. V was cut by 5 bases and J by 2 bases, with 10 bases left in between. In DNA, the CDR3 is TGTGCCAGCAGTGAGAGGTACAACTATGGCTACACCTTC. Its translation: CASSERYNYGYTF. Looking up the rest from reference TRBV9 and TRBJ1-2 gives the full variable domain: DSGVTQTPKHLITATGQRVTLRCSPRSGDLSVYWYQQSLDQGLQFLIQYYNGEERAKGNILERFSAQQFPDLHSELNLSSLELGDSALYFCASSERYNYGYTFGSGTRLTVV.

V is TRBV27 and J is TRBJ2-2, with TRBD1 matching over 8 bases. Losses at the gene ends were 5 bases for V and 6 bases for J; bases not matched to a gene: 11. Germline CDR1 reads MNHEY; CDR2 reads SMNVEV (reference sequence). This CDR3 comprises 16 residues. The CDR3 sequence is CASSTRRGREAGELFF. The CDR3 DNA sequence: TGTGCCAGCAGTACCCGCAGGGGGCGCGAGGCCGGGGAGCTGTTTTTT.

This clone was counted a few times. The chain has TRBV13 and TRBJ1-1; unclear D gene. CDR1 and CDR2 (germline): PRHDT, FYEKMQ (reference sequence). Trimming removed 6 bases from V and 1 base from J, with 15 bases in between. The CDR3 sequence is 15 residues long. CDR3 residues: CASRPYFRTNTEAFF. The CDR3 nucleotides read TGTGCCAGCAGGCCTTACTTTAGAACGAACACTGAAGCTTTCTTT.

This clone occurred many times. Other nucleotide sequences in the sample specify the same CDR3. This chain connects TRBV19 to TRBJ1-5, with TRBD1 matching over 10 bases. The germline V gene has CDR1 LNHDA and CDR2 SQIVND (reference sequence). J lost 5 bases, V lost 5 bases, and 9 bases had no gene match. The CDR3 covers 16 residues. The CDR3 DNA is TGTGCCAGTAGTGACAGGACAGGGGGAGCATATCAGCCCCAGCATTTT. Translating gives CASSDRTGGAYQPQHF.

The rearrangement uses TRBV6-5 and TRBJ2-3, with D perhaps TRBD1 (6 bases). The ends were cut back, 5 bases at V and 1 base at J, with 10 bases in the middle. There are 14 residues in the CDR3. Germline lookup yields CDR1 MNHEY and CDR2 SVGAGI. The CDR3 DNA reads TGTGCCAGCAGTCCCGGACAGCGCACAGATACGCAGTATTTT. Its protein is CASSPGQRTDTQYF.

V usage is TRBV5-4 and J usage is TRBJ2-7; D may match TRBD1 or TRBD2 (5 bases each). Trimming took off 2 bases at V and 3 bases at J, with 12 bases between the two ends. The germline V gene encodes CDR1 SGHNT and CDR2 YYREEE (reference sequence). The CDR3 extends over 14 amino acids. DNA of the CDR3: TGTGCCAGCAGCTTAGAGGGGTCTTTCTACGAGCAGTACTTC. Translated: CASSLEGSFYEQYF.

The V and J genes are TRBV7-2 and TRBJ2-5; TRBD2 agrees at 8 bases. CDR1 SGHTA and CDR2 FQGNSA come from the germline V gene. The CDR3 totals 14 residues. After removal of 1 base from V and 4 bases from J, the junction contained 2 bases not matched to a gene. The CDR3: CASSLGSGRETQYF. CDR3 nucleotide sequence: TGTGCCAGCAGCTTAGGCAGCGGGAGAGAGACCCAGTACTTC.

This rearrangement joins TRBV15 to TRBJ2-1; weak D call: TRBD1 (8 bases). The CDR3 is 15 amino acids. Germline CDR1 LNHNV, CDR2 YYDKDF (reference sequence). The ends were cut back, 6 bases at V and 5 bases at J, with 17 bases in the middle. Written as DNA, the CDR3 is TGTGCCACCAGTACGCGGACAGGGACTAACAATGAGCAGTTCTTC. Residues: CATSTRTGTNNEQFF.

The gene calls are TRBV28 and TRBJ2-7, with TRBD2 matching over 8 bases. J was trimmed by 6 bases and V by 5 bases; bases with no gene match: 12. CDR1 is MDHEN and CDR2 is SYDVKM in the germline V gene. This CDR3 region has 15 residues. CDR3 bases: TGTGCCAGCAGTACCAGGGGACTAGGGGTAGGCGAGCAGTACGTC. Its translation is CASSTRGLGVGEQYV.

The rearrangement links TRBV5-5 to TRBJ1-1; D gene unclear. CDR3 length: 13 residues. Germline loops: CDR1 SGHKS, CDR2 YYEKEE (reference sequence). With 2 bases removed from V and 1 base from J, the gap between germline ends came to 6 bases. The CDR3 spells CASSLNWNTEAFF. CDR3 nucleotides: TGTGCCAGCAGCTTAAATTGGAACACTGAAGCTTTCTTT.

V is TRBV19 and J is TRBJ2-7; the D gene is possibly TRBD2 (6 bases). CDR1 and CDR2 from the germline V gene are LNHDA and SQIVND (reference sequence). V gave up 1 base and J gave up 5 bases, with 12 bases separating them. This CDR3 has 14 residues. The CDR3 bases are TGTGCCAGTAGTATAGGTTGGAGGGTGGACGAGCAGTACTTC. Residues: CASSIGWRVDEQYF.

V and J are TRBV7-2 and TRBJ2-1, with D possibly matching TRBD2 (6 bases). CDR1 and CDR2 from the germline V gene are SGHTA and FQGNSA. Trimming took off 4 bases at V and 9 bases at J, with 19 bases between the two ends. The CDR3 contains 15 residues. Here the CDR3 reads CASSSAVGMEGEQFF. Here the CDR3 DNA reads TGTGCCAGCAGCTCCGCTGTGGGGATGGAGGGTGAGCAGTTCTTC.